The rows below give T cell receptor beta chains drawn from one sample of a study of shared clonotypes between healthy human individuals. Profiling relied on immunoSEQ multiplex PCR, and the TCRdb table lists in-frame clones only, not all of them. The sample includes about 2.4 million clones, around nine tenths of them seen just once. Sequenced sample: naive CD4+ T cells sorted from blood. These TCRs come from a man aged 18 to 35 in good health. Both conserved end residues are part of each CDR3. The D gene is left open where the match is weak. Only part of the rows carry a size: once, few, many, or a class if the clone is expanded.

clone_size d_call j_call v_call cdr3_aa cdr3_nt
NA TRBD1 TRBJ2-2 TRBV4-1 CASSQASRTGTGELFF TGCGCCAGCAGCCAAGCCTCCCGGACAGGGACCGGGGAGCTGTTTTTT
NA TRBD2 TRBJ2-3 TRBV7-8 CASSLRTSGSQDTQYF TGTGCCAGCAGCTTGAGGACTAGCGGGAGTCAAGATACGCAGTATTTT
NA NA TRBJ1-1 TRBV6-1 CASSDRHTEAFF TGTGCCAGCAGTGACAGGCACACTGAAGCTTTCTTT
NA NA TRBJ1-5 TRBV7-2 CASTLRDIPEGNQPQHF TGTGCCAGCACCCTCCGGGACATCCCCGAGGGCAATCAGCCCCAGCATTTT
NA TRBD1 TRBJ2-7 TRBV28 CASSLSGTEYEQYF TGTGCCAGCAGTTTGTCGGGGACAGAATACGAGCAGTACTTC
NA NA TRBJ2-5 TRBV7-2 CASSPGTTRETQYF TGTGCCAGCAGCCCTGGGACAACGCGAGAGACCCAGTACTTC
NA TRBD2 TRBJ2-7 TRBV7-9 CASSSTQGRVGEQYF TGTGCCAGCAGCTCGACACAAGGGAGGGTGGGCGAGCAGTACTTC
NA NA TRBJ2-7 TRBV14 CASSQGKGRSYEQYF TGTGCCAGCAGCCAAGGAAAAGGCCGCTCCTACGAGCAGTACTTC
NA NA TRBJ2-3 TRBV18 CASSPPVRVDTQYF TGTGCCAGCTCACCTCCGGTTAGAGTAGATACGCAGTATTTT
NA NA TRBJ1-5 TRBV30 CAWSRGPQHQPQHF TGTGCCTGGAGTCGAGGACCCCAGCATCAGCCCCAGCATTTT
NA NA TRBJ1-6 TRBV6-1 CAGGLLASPLHF TGTGCCGGCGGACTGCTGGCTTCACCCCTCCACTTT
NA NA TRBJ1-1 TRBV29-1 CSVGRKNTEAFF TGCAGCGTTGGTCGGAAGAACACTGAAGCTTTCTTT
NA TRBD2 TRBJ2-1 TRBV4-3 CASSQGEGGSLNEQFF TGCGCCAGCAGCCAAGGCGAGGGCGGGAGTTTAAATGAGCAGTTCTTC
NA NA TRBJ2-2 TRBV10-3 CAISDPGLLNTGELFF TGTGCCATCAGTGATCCGGGTCTTTTAAACACCGGGGAGCTGTTTTTT
few NA TRBJ1-1 TRBV30 CAYNLEQKNTEAFF TGTGCCTACAATTTAGAGCAGAAGAACACTGAAGCTTTCTTT
NA TRBD1 TRBJ2-5 TRBV2 CATGGTLYQETQYF TGTGCCACAGGGGGTACTCTGTACCAAGAGACCCAGTACTTC
NA NA TRBJ1-1 TRBV19 CASRPSPSPLNTEAFF TGTGCCAGTAGACCCTCCCCTTCCCCACTGAACACTGAAGCTTTCTTT
NA TRBD1 TRBJ1-5 TRBV11-1 CASSQTGVGNQPQHF TGTGCCAGCAGCCAGACAGGGGTGGGCAATCAGCCCCAGCATTTT
NA TRBD2 TRBJ2-7 TRBV30 CAWGGDYEQYF TGTGCCTGGGGGGGGGATTACGAGCAGTACTTC
NA NA TRBJ1-6 TRBV4-2 CASSQDRQTGFLHF TGTGCCAGCAGCCAAGATCGTCAGACAGGCTTCCTCCACTTT
NA NA TRBJ1-2 TRBV5-1 CASSGDNYGYTF TGCGCCAGCAGCGGGGATAACTATGGCTACACCTTC
NA NA TRBJ2-1 TRBV6-6 CASSYPGEGKQFF TGTGCCAGCAGTTACCCCGGAGAGGGGAAGCAGTTCTTC
NA NA TRBJ2-2 TRBV14 CASSHFRGTGELFF TGTGCCAGCAGCCACTTCAGGGGCACCGGGGAGCTGTTTTTT
NA NA TRBJ1-5 TRBV18 CASSPGTGSNQPQHF TGTGCCAGCTCACCCGGGACGGGTAGCAATCAGCCCCAGCATTTT
NA NA TRBJ2-6 TRBV6-6 CASSPRYASGANVLTF TGTGCCAGCAGTCCAAGATACGCCTCTGGGGCCAACGTCCTGACTTTC
NA NA TRBJ2-7 TRBV6-5 CASGGSYEQYF TGTGCCAGCGGGGGTAGCTACGAGCAGTACTTC
NA TRBD1 TRBJ1-1 TRBV28 CASWDRVETEAFF TGTGCCAGCTGGGACAGGGTGGAAACTGAAGCTTTCTTT
NA TRBD1 TRBJ1-1 TRBV10-3 CATQGVNTEAFF TGTGCCACCCAGGGGGTGAACACTGAAGCTTTCTTT
NA NA TRBJ1-3 TRBV10-1 CASSASGNTIYF TGCGCCAGCAGTGCTTCTGGAAACACCATATATTTT
NA NA TRBJ2-7 TRBV29-1 CSVGGRLTYEQYF TGCAGCGTTGGGGGCCGTCTAACCTACGAGCAGTACTTC
NA TRBD1 TRBJ2-1 TRBV11-3 CASSLDGTGPKQFF TGTGCCAGCAGCTTAGACGGGACAGGGCCTAAGCAGTTCTTC
NA NA TRBJ2-7 TRBV5-1 CASSLWDGSYEQYF TGCGCCAGCAGCCTATGGGACGGCTCCTACGAGCAGTACTTC
NA NA TRBJ2-7 TRBV4-1 CASSRTQEPYEQYF TGCGCCAGCAGCCGCACCCAAGAACCCTACGAGCAGTACTTC